These T cell receptor beta chains were read from a single sample in a study of T cells in Graves' hyperthyroidism and ophthalmopathy. TCRdb redid the calling of the multiplex PCR reads with MiXCR, one entry per CDR3 protein. The table lists roughly 240,000 distinct CDR3 sequences, 16% of them singletons. The sample taken for sequencing was blood. Receptors were obtained from a woman aged 18-30 years with Graves' ophthalmopathy. CDR3s include the opening cysteine and the closing phenylalanine or tryptophan.

v_gene,len,j_gene,CDR3aa
TRBV20-1,15,TRBJ2-7,CSANRPRKDGQEQYF
TRBV11-2,17,TRBJ2-1,CASTQGVGSGSYNEQFF
TRBV6-1,13,TRBJ1-2,CASMGGGNYGYTF
TRBV3-1,16,TRBJ2-2,CASSQVLLKNTGELFF
TRBV9,15,TRBJ2-1,CASSADRGRNNEQFF
TRBV20-1,11,TRBJ1-1,CSAFLGPEAFF
TRBV4-3,14,TRBJ2-3,CASSQGDGADTQYF
TRBV12-3/TRBV12-4,14,TRBJ1-2,CASSSQGGRYGYTF
TRBV20-1,14,TRBJ2-1,CSAPASGGWNEQFF
TRBV18,16,TRBJ1-2,CASSRQELEANYGYTF
TRBV11-3,14,TRBJ2-1,CASSPTGVYNEQFF
TRBV7-6,14,TRBJ2-1,CASSPQGANNEQFF
TRBV19,15,TRBJ1-1,CASSTLTGGATEAFF
TRBV19,13,TRBJ2-1,CASRDRAYNEQFF
TRBV11-1,13,TRBJ2-6,CASSFFGANVLTF
TRBV5-6,14,TRBJ1-1,CASSFPAVNTEAFF
TRBV5-1,13,TRBJ2-5,CASRPPGLETQYF
TRBV27,16,TRBJ2-1,CASSFFYRGQYNEQFF
TRBV20-1,13,TRBJ1-1,CSGTRAGRTEAFF
TRBV11-2,14,TRBJ1-1,CASRSVTGGTEAFF
TRBV2,13,TRBJ2-7,CASSELSSYEQYF
TRBV15,19,TRBJ2-1,CATSRGALAGAGDGNEQFF
TRBV27,14,TRBJ2-3,CASSLISGADTQYF
TRBV12-5,17,TRBJ1-1,CASGPHYLQGAETEAFF
TRBV19,16,TRBJ1-3,CASSKPGRLETNTIYF
TRBV20-1,14,TRBJ1-5,CSARADTINQPQHF
TRBV12-3/TRBV12-4,14,TRBJ1-1,CASSFPGSITEAFF
TRBV30,13,TRBJ2-7,CAWRGGGRYEQYF
TRBV9,15,TRBJ2-3,CASSVVGQGPDTQYF
TRBV6-2/TRBV6-3,14,TRBJ2-2,CASSQRAGGGELFF
TRBV11-2,15,TRBJ1-2,CASSLVPQTVNGYTF
TRBV3-1,13,.,CASSQVTSGNQFF
TRBV28,17,TRBJ2-2,CASSLRQGAITTGELFF
TRBV7-9,14,TRBJ2-7,CASSSGQGSGEQYF
TRBV3-1,15,TRBJ1-1,CASRAGGAARTEAFF
TRBV12-3/TRBV12-4,18,TRBJ2-4,CASSSGLAGGRAKNIQYF
TRBV2,15,TRBJ2-2,CASSEQTGSTGELFF
TRBV7-2,15,TRBJ2-1,CASSLGGGPLNEQFF
TRBV12-3/TRBV12-4,14,TRBJ1-6,CASRRDTYNSPLHF
TRBV6-2/TRBV6-3,18,TRBJ2-7,CASSQTRGRALGSYEQYF
TRBV3-1,14,TRBJ2-7,CASSRLAGAYEQYF
TRBV30,16,TRBJ2-3,CAWSGIEGGGTDTQYF
TRBV12-3/TRBV12-4,14,TRBJ2-7,CASRLAGGPGEQYF
TRBV3-1,15,TRBJ2-7,CASSQIGTTDYEQYF
TRBV25-1,16,TRBJ2-3,CASSPIIGQGTDTQYF
TRBV6-1,14,TRBJ1-1,CASSPPTENTEAFF
TRBV20-1,15,TRBJ2-1,CSARLKDTPYNEQFF
TRBV5-4,16,TRBJ2-4,CASSLTPAEVTNIQYF
TRBV20-1,20,TRBJ2-7,CSARDSPSLAGAIKTYEQYF
TRBV15,15,TRBJ1-5,CATSSHFSGNQPQHF
TRBV5-1,16,TRBJ2-7,CASSLGVTRGSDEQYF
TRBV2,18,TRBJ1-5,CASSSGRGRGNSNQPQHF
TRBV6-1,15,TRBJ2-7,CASSEISGGAHEQYF
TRBV6-1,15,TRBJ2-7,CASRTRDRVGYGQYF
TRBV10-3,15,TRBJ2-7,CAISEEGTGAYEQYF
TRBV18,17,TRBJ1-2,CASSQAIEIPRNDGYTF
TRBV6-1,18,TRBJ1-5,CASSPGTRGLYGNQPQHF
TRBV28,15,TRBJ2-1,CASSGTGGRYNEQFF
TRBV9,14,TRBJ2-3,CASSGGGGADTQYF